Listed below are T cell receptor beta chains from one sample, sequenced in a study of T cell responses to AZD1222 COVID-19 vaccine. Here immunoSEQ multiplex PCR was the method, and the copy in TCRdb shows in-frame clones only, minus some. The sample comprises approximately 91,000 clones, approximately 90% of which are singletons, and under 35% rests with the top ten. The sample in question was peripheral blood, obtained 28 days after the second AZD1222 dose. Every receptor here comes from an adult who received the AZD1222 COVID-19 vaccine. The CDR3 runs from the conserved cysteine through the conserved F or W. D genes are given only for firm matches. Expanded clones get a size class; other rows say once, few or many, or leave the size out.

TRBD2,NA,TRBJ2-7,TRBV5-1,TGCGCCAGCAGCCAGTCCTATATAGCGGGAGGGCACTACGAGCAGTACTTC,CASSQSYIAGGHYEQYF
NA,NA,TRBJ2-2,TRBV19,TGTGCCAGTAGTCCCAGGGATAACGGGGAGCTGTTTTTT,CASSPRDNGELFF
NA,NA,TRBJ2-1,TRBV27,TGTGCCAGCAGTTCAACGTCCGTCGACAATGAGCAGTTCTTC,CASSSTSVDNEQFF
TRBD2,NA,TRBJ2-3,TRBV7-2,TGTGCCAGCAGCTTCCTACTGGCGGGAGTGGGGGATACGCAGTATTTT,CASSFLLAGVGDTQYF
TRBD1,NA,TRBJ2-7,TRBV28,TGTGCCAGCAGATGGGGGACAGGGGGATCCTACGAGCAGTACTTC,CASRWGTGGSYEQYF
NA,NA,TRBJ2-5,TRBV9,TGTGCCAGCAGCGTCAGTGTCCAAGAGACCCAGTACTTC,CASSVSVQETQYF
NA,NA,TRBJ1-4,TRBV9,TGTGCCAGCAGCGTAGATCGGCAGCTTAATGAAAAACTGTTTTTT,CASSVDRQLNEKLFF
NA,NA,TRBJ1-5,TRBV28,TGTGCCAGCAGCCGACAGCCCCAGCATTTT,CASSRQPQHF
TRBD2,NA,TRBJ2-7,TRBV6-2/TRBV6-3,TGTGCCAGCAGTTTATCCGGTGGCGGGACTAGACTCTACGAGCAGTACTTC,CASSLSGGGTRLYEQYF
TRBD1,NA,TRBJ2-3,TRBV6-5,TGTGCCAGCAGCTCAGGGGGCCCAGATACGCAGTATTTT,CASSSGGPDTQYF
TRBD1,NA,TRBJ1-5,TRBV15,TGTGCCACCAGCAGAGCGGGACAGGGGGACAATCAGCCCCAGCATTTT,CATSRAGQGDNQPQHF
NA,NA,TRBJ2-5,TRBV5-5,TGTGCCAGCAGCTTGGAGAGAGGGAGAGAGACCCAGTACTTC,CASSLERGRETQYF
NA,NA,TRBJ1-3,TRBV2,TGTGCCAGCAGTGAGAGTTGGGGGCCTGGAAACACCATATATTTT,CASSESWGPGNTIYF
NA,NA,TRBJ1-4,TRBV28,TGTGCCAGCAGTTCCCCCGGGGGCAGTTATAATGAAAAACTGTTTTTT,CASSSPGGSYNEKLFF
TRBD2,NA,TRBJ2-7,TRBV6-5,TGTGCCAGCAGAGCTACTAGCGGCTCCTACGAGCAGTACTTC,CASRATSGSYEQYF
NA,once,TRBJ2-7,TRBV19,TGTGCCAGTAAACTCCGGGGTGGGAACTACGAGCAGTACTTC,CASKLRGGNYEQYF
NA,NA,TRBJ2-1,TRBV19,TGTGCCAGTAGGGTTACCGCCGCGTCGAGCTCCTACAATGAGCAGTTCTTC,CASRVTAASSSYNEQFF
NA,NA,TRBJ2-3,TRBV7-9,TGTGCCAGCAGCTTATTGAAGGGAAGCACAGATACGCAGTATTTT,CASSLLKGSTDTQYF
TRBD2,NA,TRBJ2-1,TRBV27,TGTGCCAGCAAACCGGGACTAGCGGCTTACAATGAGCAGTTCTTC,CASKPGLAAYNEQFF
NA,many,TRBJ2-2,TRBV6-5,TGTGCCAGCGAGGCTGGGGAGCTGTTTTTT,CASEAGELFF